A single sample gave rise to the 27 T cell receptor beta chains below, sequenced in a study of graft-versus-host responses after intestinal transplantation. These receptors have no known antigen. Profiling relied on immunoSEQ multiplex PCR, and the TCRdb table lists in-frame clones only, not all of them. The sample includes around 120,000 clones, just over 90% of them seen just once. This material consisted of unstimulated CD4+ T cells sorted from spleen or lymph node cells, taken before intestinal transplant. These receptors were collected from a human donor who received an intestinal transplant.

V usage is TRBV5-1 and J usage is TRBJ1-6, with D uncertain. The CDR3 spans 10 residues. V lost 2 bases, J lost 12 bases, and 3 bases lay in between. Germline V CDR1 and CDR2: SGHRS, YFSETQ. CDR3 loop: CASSFKPLHF. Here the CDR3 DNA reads TGCGCCAGCAGCTTCAAACCCCTCCACTTT.

The CDR3 loop is CASSPGIWTSVSSTDTQYF. DNA of the CDR3: TGTGCCAGCTCACCGGGAATCTGGACTAGCGTATCTAGCACAGATACGCAGTATTTT. The genes are TRBV18 and TRBJ2-3, with 9 bases lining up with TRBD2. V shed 3 bases, J shed 0 bases, and the junction held 13 bases outside the gene matches. The V gene's germline CDR1 is KGHSH and CDR2 LQKENI. There are 19 residues in the CDR3.

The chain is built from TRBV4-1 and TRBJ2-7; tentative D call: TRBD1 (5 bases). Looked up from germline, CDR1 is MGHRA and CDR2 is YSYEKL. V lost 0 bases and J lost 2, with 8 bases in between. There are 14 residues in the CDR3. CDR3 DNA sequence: TGCGCCAGCAGCCAAGAAAGGGGCGCCTACGAGCAGTACTTC. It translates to CASSQERGAYEQYF.

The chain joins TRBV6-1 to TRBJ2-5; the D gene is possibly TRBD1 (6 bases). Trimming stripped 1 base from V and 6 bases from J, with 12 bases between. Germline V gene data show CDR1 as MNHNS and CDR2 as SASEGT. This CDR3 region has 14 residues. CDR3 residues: CASSEGGQGKTQYF. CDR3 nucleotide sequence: TGTGCCAGCAGTGAAGGTGGGCAGGGGAAGACCCAGTACTTC.

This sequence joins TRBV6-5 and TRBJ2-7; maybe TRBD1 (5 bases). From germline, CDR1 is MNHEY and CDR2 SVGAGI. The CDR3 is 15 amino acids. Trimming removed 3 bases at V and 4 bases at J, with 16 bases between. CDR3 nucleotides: TGTGCCAGCAGTTATTCAGGGTGGGCGAATTACGAGCAGTACTTC. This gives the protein CASSYSGWANYEQYF.

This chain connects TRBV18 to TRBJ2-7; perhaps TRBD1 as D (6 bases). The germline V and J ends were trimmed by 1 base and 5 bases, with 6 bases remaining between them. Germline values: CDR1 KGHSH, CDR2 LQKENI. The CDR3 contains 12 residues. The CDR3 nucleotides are TGTGCCAGCTCACCACACAGGGACGAGCAGTACTTC. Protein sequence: CASSPHRDEQYF.

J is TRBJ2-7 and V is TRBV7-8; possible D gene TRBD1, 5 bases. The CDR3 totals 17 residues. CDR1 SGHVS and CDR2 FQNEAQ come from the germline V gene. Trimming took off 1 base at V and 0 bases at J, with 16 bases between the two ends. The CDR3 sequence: CASSLGQGLRFSYEQYF. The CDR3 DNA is TGTGCCAGCAGCTTAGGGCAGGGATTGAGATTCTCCTACGAGCAGTACTTC.

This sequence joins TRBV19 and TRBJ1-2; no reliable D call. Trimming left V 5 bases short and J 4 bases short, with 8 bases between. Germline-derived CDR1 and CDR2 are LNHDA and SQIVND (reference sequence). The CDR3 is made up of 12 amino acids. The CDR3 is CASSSRSYGYTF. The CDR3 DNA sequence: TGTGCCAGTAGTTCCCGCAGCTATGGCTACACCTTC.

DNA for the CDR3: TGTGCCAGCTCAGGAAATAGCGGGAGAGGAGAGACCCAGTACTTC. Protein: CASSGNSGRGETQYF. The rearrangement joins TRBV18 to TRBJ2-5, with 9 bases identical to TRBD2. The length of the CDR3 is 15 residues. Trimming cost V 5 bases and J 4 bases; bases outside gene matches: 8. The germline V gene has CDR1 KGHSH and CDR2 LQKENI.

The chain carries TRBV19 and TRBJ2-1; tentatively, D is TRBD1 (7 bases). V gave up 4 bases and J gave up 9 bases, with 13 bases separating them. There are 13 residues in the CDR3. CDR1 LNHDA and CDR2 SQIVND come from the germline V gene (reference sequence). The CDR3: CASSRIQGGEQFF. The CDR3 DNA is TGTGCCAGTAGTAGAATCCAGGGGGGTGAGCAGTTCTTC.

The CDR3 protein is CASSLGQVAKNIQYF. Here the CDR3 DNA reads TGTGCCAGCAGCTTGGGACAGGTGGCCAAAAACATTCAGTACTTC. This sequence joins TRBV13 and TRBJ2-4; 8 bases match TRBD1. The CDR3 spans 15 residues. Germline V lookup: CDR1 PRHDT, CDR2 FYEKMQ (reference sequence). Trimming took 3 bases from V and 1 from J; bases not matched to a gene: 2.

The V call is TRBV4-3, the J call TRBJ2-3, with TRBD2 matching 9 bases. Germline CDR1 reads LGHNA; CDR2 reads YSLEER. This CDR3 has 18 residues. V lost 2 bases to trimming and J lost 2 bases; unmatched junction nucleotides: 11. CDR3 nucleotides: TGCGCCAGCAGCCAACTCGCCCCCGGCGGGGGGGTCACAGATACGCAGTATTTT. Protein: CASSQLAPGGGVTDTQYF.

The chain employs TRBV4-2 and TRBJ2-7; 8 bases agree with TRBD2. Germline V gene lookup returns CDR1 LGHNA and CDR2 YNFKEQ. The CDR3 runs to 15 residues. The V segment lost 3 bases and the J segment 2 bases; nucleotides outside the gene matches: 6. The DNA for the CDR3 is TGTGCCAGCAGCCACCCGGGACTAGGAACCTACGAGCAGTACTTC. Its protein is CASSHPGLGTYEQYF.

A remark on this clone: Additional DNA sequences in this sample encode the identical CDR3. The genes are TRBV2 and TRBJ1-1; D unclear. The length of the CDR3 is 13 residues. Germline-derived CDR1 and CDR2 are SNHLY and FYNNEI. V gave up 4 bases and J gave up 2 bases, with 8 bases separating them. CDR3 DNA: TGTGCCAGCAGTGGGCAACTAAACACTGAAGCTTTCTTT. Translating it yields CASSGQLNTEAFF.

CDR3 residues: CASSLALAEGNEQFF. The CDR3 nucleotides are TGTGCCAGCAGCTTGGCCCTAGCAGAAGGGAATGAGCAGTTCTTC. V and J are TRBV5-4 and TRBJ2-1, with D possibly TRBD2 on 5 matching bases. With 0 bases removed from V and 7 bases from J, the gap between germline ends came to 14 bases. The CDR3 is 15 residues long. CDR1 SGHNT and CDR2 YYREEE come from the germline V gene (reference sequence). The full variable domain, its missing parts supplied by reference TRBV5-4 and TRBJ2-1, is ETGVTQSPTHLIKTRGQQVTLRCSSQSGHNTVSWYQQALGQGPQFIFQYYREEENGRGNFPPRFSGLQFPNYSSELNVNALELDDSALYLCASSLALAEGNEQFFGPGTRLTVL.

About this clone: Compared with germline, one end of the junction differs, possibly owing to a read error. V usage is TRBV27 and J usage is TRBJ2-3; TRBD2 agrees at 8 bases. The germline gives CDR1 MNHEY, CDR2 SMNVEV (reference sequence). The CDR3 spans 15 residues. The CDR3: CAGRIAGPAKDTQYF. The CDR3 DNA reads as TGTGCCGGCAGGATAGCGGGACCCGCAAAAGATACGCAGTATTTT.

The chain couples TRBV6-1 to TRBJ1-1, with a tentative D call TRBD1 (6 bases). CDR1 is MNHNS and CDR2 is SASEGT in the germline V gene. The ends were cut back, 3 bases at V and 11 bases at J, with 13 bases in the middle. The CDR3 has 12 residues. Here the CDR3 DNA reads TGTGCCAGCAGTGAGGGAAGGACAGCTGCTTTCTTT. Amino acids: CASSEGRTAAFF.

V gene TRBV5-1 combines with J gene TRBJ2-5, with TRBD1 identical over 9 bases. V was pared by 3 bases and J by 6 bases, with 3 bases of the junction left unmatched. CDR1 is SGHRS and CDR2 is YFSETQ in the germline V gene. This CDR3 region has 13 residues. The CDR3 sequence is CASSSQGAQTQYF. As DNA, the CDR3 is TGCGCCAGCAGCTCACAGGGGGCGCAGACCCAGTACTTC.

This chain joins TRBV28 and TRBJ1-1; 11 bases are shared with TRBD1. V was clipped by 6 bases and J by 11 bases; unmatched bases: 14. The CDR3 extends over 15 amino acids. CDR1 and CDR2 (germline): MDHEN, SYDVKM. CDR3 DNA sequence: TGTGCCAGCAGCCCGCCGGGACAGGGGGGAGGTGAGGCTTTCTTT. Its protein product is CASSPPGQGGGEAFF.

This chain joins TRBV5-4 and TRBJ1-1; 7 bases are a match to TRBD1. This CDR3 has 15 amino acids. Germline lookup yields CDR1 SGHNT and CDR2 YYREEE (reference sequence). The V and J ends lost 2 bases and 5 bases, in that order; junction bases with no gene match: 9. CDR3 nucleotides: TGTGCCAGCAGCTTTACAGGGGCCCCGGGGACTGAAGCTTTCTTT. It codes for CASSFTGAPGTEAFF. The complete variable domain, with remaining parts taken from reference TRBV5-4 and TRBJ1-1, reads ETGVTQSPTHLIKTRGQQVTLRCSSQSGHNTVSWYQQALGQGPQFIFQYYREEENGRGNFPPRFSGLQFPNYSSELNVNALELDDSALYLCASSFTGAPGTEAFFGQGTRLTVV.

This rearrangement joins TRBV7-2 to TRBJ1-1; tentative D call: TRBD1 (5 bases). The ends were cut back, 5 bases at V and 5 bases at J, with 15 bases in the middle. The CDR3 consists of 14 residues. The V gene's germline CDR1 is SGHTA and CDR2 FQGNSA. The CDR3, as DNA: TGTGCCAGCAGCCCCTCAGGGAGGATAACTGAAGCTTTCTTT. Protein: CASSPSGRITEAFF.

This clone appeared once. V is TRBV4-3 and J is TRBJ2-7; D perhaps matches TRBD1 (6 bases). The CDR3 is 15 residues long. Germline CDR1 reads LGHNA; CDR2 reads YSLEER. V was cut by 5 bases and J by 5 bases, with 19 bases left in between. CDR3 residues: CASSSPTGQRHEQYF. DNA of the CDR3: TGCGCCAGCAGCTCCCCTACAGGGCAGCGGCACGAGCAGTACTTC.

CDR3 in DNA: TGTGCCAGCAAGGAGAGTTCAGGGGCCTATGGCTACACCTTC. Translation: CASKESSGAYGYTF. The chain has TRBV6-6 and TRBJ1-2, with D perhaps matching TRBD1 (6 bases). The CDR3 totals 14 residues. From germline, CDR1 is MNHNY and CDR2 SVGAGI (reference sequence). Deletions cut 7 bases from V and 4 bases from J, with 16 bases between.

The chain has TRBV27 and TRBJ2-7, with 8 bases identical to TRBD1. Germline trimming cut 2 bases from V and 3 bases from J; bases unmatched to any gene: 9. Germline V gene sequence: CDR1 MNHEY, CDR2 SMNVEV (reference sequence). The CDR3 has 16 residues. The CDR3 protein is CASSLGPGQGVYEQYF. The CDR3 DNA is TGTGCCAGCAGTTTAGGACCCGGACAGGGAGTCTACGAGCAGTACTTC.

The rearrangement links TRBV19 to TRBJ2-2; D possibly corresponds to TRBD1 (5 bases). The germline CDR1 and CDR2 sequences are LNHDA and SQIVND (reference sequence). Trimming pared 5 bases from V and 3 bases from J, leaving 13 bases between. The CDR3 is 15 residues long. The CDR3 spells CASSEGVPYTGELFF. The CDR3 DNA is TGTGCCAGTAGTGAAGGGGTCCCGTACACCGGGGAGCTGTTTTTT.

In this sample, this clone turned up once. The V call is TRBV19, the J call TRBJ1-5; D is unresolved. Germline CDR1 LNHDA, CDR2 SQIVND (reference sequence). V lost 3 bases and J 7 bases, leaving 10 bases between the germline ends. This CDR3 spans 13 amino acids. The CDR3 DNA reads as TGTGCCAGTAGTATGGAGGGAGGCCAGCCCCAGCATTTT. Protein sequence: CASSMEGGQPQHF.

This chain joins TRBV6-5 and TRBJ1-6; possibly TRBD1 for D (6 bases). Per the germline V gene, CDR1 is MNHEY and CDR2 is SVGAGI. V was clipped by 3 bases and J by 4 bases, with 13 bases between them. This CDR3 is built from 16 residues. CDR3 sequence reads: CASSYSWTDYNSPLHF. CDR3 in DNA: TGTGCCAGCAGTTATTCCTGGACAGATTATAATTCACCCCTCCACTTT.